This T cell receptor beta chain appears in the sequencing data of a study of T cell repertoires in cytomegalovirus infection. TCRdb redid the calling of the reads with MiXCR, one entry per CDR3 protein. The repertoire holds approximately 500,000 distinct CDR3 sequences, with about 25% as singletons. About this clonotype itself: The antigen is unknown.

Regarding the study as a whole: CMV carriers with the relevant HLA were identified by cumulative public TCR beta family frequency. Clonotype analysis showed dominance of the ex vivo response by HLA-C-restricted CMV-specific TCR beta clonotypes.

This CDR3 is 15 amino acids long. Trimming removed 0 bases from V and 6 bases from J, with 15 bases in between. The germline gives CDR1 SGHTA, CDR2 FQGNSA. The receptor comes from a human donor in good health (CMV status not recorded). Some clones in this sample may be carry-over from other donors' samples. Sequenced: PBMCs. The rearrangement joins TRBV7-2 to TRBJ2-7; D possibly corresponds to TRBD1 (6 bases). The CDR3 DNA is TGTGCCAGCAGCTTAGCGCCCCTCGGGACAAGCGAGCAGTACTTC. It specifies CASSLAPLGTSEQYF.